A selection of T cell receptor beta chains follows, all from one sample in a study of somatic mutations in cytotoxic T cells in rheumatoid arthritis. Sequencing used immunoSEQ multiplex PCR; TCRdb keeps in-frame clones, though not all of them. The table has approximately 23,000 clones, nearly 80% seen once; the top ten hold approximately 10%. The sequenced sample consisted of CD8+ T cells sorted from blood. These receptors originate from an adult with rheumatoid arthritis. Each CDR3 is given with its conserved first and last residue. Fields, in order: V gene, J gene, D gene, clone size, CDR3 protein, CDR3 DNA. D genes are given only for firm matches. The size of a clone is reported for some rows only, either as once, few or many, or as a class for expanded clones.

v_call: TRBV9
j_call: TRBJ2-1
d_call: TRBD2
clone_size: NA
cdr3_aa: CASSGTGFSGGLYNEQFF
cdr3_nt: TGTGCCAGCAGCGGGACAGGGTTTAGCGGGGGGCTGTACAATGAGCAGTTCTTC

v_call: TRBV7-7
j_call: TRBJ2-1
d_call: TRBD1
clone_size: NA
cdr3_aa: CASSPNPGQGTEQFF
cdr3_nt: TGTGCTAGCAGCCCCAACCCCGGACAGGGGACTGAGCAGTTCTTC

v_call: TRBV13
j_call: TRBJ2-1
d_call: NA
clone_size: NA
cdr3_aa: CASSFADYNEQFF
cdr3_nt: TGTGCCAGCAGCTTCGCAGATTACAATGAGCAGTTCTTC

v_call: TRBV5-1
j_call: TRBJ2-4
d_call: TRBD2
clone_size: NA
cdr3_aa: CASKTGGGSDIQYF
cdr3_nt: TGCGCTAGCAAGACCGGGGGAGGGTCCGACATTCAGTACTTC

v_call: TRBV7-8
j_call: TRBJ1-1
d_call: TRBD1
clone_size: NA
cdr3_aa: CASSSRTGLNTEAFF
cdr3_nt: TGTGCCAGCAGCTCCCGGACAGGGTTGAACACTGAAGCTTTCTTT

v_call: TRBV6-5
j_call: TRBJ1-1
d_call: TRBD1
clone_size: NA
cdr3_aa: CATTTGGEAFF
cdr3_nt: TGTGCCACCACGACAGGGGGTGAAGCTTTCTTT

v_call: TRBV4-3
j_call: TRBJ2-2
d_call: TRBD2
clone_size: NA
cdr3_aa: CASSPSPGLAGGTTGELFF
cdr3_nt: TGCGCCAGCAGCCCTTCTCCTGGACTAGCGGGGGGAACCACCGGGGAGCTGTTTTTT

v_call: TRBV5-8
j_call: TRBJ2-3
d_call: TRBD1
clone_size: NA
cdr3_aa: CASSSGQWIQYF
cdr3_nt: TGTGCCAGCAGCTCGGGACAGTGGATTCAGTATTTT

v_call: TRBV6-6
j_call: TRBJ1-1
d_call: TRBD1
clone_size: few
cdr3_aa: CASSQGDTEAFF
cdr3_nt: TGTGCCAGCAGTCAGGGGGACACTGAAGCTTTCTTT

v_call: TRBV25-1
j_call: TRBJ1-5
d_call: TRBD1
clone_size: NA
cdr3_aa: CASSARGLQPQHF
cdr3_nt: TGTGCCAGCAGTGCCAGGGGGCTCCAGCCCCAGCATTTT

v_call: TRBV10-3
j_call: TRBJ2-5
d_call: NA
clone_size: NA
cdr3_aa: CASQVGGHEETQYF
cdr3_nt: TGTGCCTCTCAGGTGGGGGGCCACGAAGAGACCCAGTACTTC

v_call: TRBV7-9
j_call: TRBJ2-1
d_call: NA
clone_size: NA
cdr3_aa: CASSLYERVSYNEQFF
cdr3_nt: TGTGCCAGCAGCTTATACGAGCGGGTATCCTACAATGAGCAGTTCTTC

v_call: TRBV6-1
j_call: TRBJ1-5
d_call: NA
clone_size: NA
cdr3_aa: CASSGPAVQPLNQPQHF
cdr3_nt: TGTGCCAGCAGTGGGCCGGCGGTTCAGCCCCTCAATCAGCCCCAGCATTTT

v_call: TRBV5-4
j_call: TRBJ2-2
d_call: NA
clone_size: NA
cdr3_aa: CALGGLGELFF
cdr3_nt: TGTGCCCTTGGGGGGCTCGGGGAGCTGTTTTTT

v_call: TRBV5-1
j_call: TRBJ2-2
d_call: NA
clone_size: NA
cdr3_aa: CASSLDSPSTGELFF
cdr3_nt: TGCGCCAGCAGCTTGGACTCCCCGTCCACCGGGGAGCTGTTTTTT

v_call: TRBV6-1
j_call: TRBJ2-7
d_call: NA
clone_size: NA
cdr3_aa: CASSEPPGSSYEQYF
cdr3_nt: TGTGCCAGCAGTGAGCCCCCCGGCAGCTCCTACGAGCAGTACTTC

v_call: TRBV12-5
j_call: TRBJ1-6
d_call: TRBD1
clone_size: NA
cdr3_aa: CASGLVGTGGFNSPLHF
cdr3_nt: TGTGCTAGTGGTTTGGTCGGGACAGGGGGTTTTAATTCACCCCTCCACTTT

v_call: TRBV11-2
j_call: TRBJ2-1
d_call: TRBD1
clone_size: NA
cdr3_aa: CASIGDRAKSEQFF
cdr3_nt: TGTGCCAGCATTGGGGACAGGGCAAAATCTGAGCAGTTCTTC

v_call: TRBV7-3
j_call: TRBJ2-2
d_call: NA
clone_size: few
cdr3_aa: CASSLTESGELFF
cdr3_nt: TGTGCCAGCAGCTTAACTGAGTCCGGGGAGCTGTTTTTT

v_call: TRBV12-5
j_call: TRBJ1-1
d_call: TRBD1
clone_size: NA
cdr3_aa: CASGLSGQGNTEAFF
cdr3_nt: TGTGCTAGTGGTCTCTCCGGACAGGGAAACACTGAAGCTTTCTTT

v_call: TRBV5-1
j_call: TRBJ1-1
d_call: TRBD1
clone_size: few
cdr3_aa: CASSHGTVNTEAFF
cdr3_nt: TGCGCCAGCAGTCATGGGACAGTGAACACTGAAGCTTTCTTT

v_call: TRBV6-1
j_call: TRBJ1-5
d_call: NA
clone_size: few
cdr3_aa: CASSDRGLANQPQHF
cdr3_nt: TGTGCCAGCAGTGATCGGGGGCTGGCCAATCAGCCCCAGCATTTT

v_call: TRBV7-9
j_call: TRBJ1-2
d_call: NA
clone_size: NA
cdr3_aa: CASSFRQDYGYTF
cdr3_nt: TGTGCCAGCAGCTTCCGACAGGACTATGGCTACACCTTC

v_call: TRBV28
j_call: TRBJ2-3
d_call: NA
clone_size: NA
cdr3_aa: CASSLGRKSTDTQYF
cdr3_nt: TGTGCCAGCAGTTTGGGGCGGAAAAGCACAGATACGCAGTATTTT

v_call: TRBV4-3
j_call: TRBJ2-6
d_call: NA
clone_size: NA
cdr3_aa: CASSQIGGSGANVLTF
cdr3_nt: TGCGCCAGCAGCCAAATTGGGGGTTCTGGGGCCAACGTCCTGACTTTC

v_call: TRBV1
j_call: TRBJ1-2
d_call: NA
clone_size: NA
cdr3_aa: CTSSQEWGGQLNYGYTF
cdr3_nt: TGCACCAGCAGCCAAGAATGGGGCGGACAATTAAACTATGGCTACACCTTC

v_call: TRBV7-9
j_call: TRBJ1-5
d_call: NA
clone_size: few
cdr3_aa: CASSLGWGGGQPQHF
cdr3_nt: TGTGCCAGCAGCTTAGGGTGGGGAGGGGGGCAGCCCCAGCATTTT

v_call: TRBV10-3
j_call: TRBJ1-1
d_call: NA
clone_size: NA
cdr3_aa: CAISEWRGMNTEAFF
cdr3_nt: TGTGCCATCAGTGAGTGGAGAGGTATGAACACTGAAGCTTTCTTT

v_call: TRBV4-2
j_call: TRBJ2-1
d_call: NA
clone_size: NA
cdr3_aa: CASSQSRGSSYNEQFF
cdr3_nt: TGTGCCAGCAGCCAAAGTCGAGGGAGCTCCTACAATGAGCAGTTCTTC

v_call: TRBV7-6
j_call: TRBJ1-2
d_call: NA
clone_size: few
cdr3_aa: CASSPTSTKYGYTF
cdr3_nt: TGTGCCAGCAGCCCGACATCAACAAAGTATGGCTACACCTTC

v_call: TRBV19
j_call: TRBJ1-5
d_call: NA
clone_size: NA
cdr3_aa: CASSIYHTDSNQPQHF
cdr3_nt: TGTGCCAGTAGTATTTATCACACGGACAGCAATCAGCCCCAGCATTTT

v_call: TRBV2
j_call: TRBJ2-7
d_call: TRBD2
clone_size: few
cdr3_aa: CASLSGLAGGKYEQYF
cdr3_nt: TGTGCCAGTCTCTCGGGACTAGCGGGGGGGAAATACGAGCAGTACTTC

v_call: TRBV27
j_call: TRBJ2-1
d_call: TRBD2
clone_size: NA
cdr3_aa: CASSLPPLAGDHNEQFF
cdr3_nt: TGTGCCAGCAGTTTACCCCCACTAGCGGGAGATCACAATGAGCAGTTCTTC

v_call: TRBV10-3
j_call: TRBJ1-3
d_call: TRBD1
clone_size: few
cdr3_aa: CAIGRGQGDTIYF
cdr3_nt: TGTGCCATCGGAAGGGGGCAAGGTGACACCATATATTTT

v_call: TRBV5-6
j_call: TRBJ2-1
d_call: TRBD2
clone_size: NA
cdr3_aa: CASSLLLAANEQFF
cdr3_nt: TGTGCCAGCAGCTTACTACTAGCGGCCAATGAGCAGTTCTTC

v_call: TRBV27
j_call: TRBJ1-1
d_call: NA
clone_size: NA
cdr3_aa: CASSRTMSVNTEAFF
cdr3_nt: TGTGCCAGCAGCCGTACAATGTCCGTGAACACTGAAGCTTTCTTT

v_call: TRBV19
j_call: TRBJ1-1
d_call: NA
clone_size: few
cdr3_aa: CASSKTDHFWDTEAFF
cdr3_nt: TGTGCCAGTAGTAAAACCGACCATTTCTGGGACACTGAAGCTTTCTTT